This is a list of T cell receptor beta chains from one sample in a study of blood T cells in healthy people across ages. In TCRdb, the 5' RACE reads were re-called with MiXCR into one record per CDR3 protein. The sample holds hundreds of thousands of distinct CDR3 sequences, around three fifths seen once. Sequenced sample: blood. These receptors were taken from a man in his forties in good health. The CDR3 runs from the conserved cysteine through the conserved F or W. D genes are given only for firm matches. Only part of the rows carry a size: once, few, many, or a class if the clone is expanded.

abundance,len,v_gene,d_gene,j_gene,CDR3aa,CDR3nt
.,12,TRBV15,.,TRBJ2-7,CATSKAGYEQYF,TGTGCCACCAGCAAAGCAGGGTACGAGCAGTACTTC
.,16,TRBV5-1,.,TRBJ2-6,CASTLVVNSGANVLTF,TGCGCCAGCACCCTGGTCGTCAACTCTGGGGCCAACGTCCTGACTTTC
.,15,TRBV7-9,.,TRBJ1-1,CASSETDGGNTEAFF,TGTGCCAGCAGCGAGACCGATGGGGGGAACACTGAAGCTTTCTTT
.,18,TRBV7-9,.,TRBJ1-1,CASSLGRGAGVMNTEAFF,TGTGCCAGCAGCTTAGGTCGGGGAGCAGGGGTTATGAACACTGAAGCTTTCTTT
.,12,TRBV20-1,.,TRBJ2-7,CSVYEGQDEQYF,TGCAGTGTTTACGAGGGGCAGGACGAGCAGTACTTC
.,17,TRBV4-1,.,TRBJ1-2,CASSQDIGDVMAGGYTF,TGCGCCAGCAGCCAAGACATCGGAGACGTTATGGCGGGTGGCTACACCTTC
many,14,TRBV12-3/TRBV12-4,.,TRBJ2-1,CASSSSVQGNEQFF,TGTGCCAGCAGCTCTAGCGTTCAGGGGAATGAGCAGTTCTTC
few,16,TRBV7-3,.,TRBJ2-7,CATPWDFSTGPYEQYF,TGTGCCACCCCCTGGGACTTCTCAACCGGTCCCTACGAGCAGTACTTC
.,17,TRBV9,.,TRBJ1-1,CASSVAGGAYLNTEAFF,TGTGCCAGCAGCGTAGCGGGGGGCGCTTATTTGAACACTGAAGCTTTCTTT
.,17,TRBV24-1,.,TRBJ2-5,CATSDLVSGTYQETQYF,TGTGCCACCAGTGATTTAGTCTCCGGGACATACCAAGAGACCCAGTACTTC